This T cell receptor beta chain was profiled in a study of T cell changes during pregnancy in multiple sclerosis. The CDR3 is 16 amino acids. V gave up 3 bases and J gave up 2 bases, with 16 bases separating them. In germline, CDR1 is MNHEY, CDR2 SMNVEV (reference sequence). Repertoires were generated with immunoSEQ multiplex PCR, while TCRdb's copy carries only in-frame clones and drops some. The repertoire consists of over 80,000 clones, with 90% occurring once and the leading ten covering under 0.85%. The V and J genes are TRBV27 and TRBJ1-2; D is perhaps TRBD1 (6 bases). The sequencing here drew on peripheral blood, taken in the second trimester of pregnancy. This clonotype was obtained from a female donor in good health, enrolled as a control in a pregnancy study. This CDR3 is CASSLSTTGLNYGYTF. In DNA form, the CDR3 reads TGTGCCAGCAGTTTGTCCACGACAGGTTTAAACTATGGCTACACCTTC.